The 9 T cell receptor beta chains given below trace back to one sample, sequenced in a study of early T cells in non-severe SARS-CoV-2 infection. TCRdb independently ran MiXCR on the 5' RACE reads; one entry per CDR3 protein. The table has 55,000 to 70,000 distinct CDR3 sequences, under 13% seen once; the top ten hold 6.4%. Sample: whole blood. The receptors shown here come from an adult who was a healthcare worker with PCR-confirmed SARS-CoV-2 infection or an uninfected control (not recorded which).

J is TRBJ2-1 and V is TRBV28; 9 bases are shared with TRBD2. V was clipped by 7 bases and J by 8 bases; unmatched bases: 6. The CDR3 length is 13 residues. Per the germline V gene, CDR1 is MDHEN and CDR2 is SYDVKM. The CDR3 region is CASTAGGPDEQFF. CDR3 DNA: TGTGCCAGCACCGCGGGAGGGCCGGATGAGCAGTTCTTC.

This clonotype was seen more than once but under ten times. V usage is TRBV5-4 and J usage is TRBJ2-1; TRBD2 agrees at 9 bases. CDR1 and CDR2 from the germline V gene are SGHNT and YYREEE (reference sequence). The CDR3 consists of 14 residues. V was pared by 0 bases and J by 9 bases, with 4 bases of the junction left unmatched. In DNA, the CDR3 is TGTGCCAGCAGCTTGGTGGGACTAGCCGGTGAGCAGTTCTTC. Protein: CASSLVGLAGEQFF.

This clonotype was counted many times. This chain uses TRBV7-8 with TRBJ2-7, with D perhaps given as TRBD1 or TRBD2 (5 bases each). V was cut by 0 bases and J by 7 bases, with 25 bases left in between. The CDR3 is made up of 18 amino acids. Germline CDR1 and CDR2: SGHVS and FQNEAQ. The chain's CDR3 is CASSLAFGGIGAPREQYF. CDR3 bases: TGTGCCAGCAGCTTAGCCTTTGGGGGTATCGGGGCCCCCCGGGAGCAGTACTTC.

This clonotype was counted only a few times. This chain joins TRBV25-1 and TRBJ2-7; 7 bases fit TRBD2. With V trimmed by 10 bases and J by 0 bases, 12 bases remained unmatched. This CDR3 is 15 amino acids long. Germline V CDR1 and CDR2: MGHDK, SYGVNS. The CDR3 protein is CAIGNIRTSSYEQYF. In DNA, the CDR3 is TGTGCCATAGGAAACATCAGGACTAGCTCCTACGAGCAGTACTTC.

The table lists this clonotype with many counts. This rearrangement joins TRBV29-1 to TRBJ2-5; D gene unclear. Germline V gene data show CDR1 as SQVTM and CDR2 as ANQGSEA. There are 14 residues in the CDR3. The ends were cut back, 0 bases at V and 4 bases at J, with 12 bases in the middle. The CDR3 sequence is CSVEETRPRETQYF. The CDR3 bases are TGCAGCGTTGAAGAAACGCGCCCTCGAGAGACCCAGTACTTC.

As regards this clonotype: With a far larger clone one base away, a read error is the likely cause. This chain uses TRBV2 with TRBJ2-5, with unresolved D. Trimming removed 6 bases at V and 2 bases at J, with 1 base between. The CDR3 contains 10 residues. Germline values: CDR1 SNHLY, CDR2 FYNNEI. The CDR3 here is CASRQETQYF. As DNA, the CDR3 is TGTGCCAGCAGACAAGAGACCCAGTACTTC. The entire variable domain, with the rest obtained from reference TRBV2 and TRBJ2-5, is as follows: EPEVTQTPSHQVTQMGQEVILRCVPISNHLYFYWYRQILGQKVEFLVSFYNNEISEKSEIFDDQFSVERPDGSNFTLKIRSTKLEDSAMYFCASRQETQYFGPGTRLLVL.

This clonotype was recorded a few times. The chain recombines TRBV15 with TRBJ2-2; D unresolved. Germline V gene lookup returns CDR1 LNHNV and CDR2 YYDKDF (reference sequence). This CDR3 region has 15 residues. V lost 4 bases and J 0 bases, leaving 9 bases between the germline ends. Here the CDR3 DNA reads TGTGCCACCAGCAAAGGGAACCCGAACACCGGGGAGCTGTTTTTT. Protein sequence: CATSKGNPNTGELFF.

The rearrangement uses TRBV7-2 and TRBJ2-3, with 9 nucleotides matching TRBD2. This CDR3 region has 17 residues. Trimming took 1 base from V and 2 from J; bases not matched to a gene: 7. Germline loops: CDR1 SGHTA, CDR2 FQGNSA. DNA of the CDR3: TGTGCCAGCAGCTTAGGAGCGGCGGGAGGGCTCACAGATACGCAGTATTTT. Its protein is CASSLGAAGGLTDTQYF.

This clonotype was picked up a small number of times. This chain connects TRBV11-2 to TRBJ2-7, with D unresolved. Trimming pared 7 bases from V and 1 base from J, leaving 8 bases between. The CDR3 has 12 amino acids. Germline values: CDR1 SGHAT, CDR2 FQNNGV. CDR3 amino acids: CASTDLSYEQYF. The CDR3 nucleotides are TGTGCCAGCACTGACCTATCCTACGAGCAGTACTTC.